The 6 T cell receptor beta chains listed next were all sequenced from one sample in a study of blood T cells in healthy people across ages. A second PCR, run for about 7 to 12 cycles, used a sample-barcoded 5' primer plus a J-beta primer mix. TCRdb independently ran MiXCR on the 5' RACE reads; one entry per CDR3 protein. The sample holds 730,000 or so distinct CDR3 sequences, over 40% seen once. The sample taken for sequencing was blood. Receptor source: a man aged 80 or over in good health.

The CDR3 loop is CASSLGLNHEQYF. The CDR3 DNA is TGCGCCAGCAGCTTAGGACTTAACCATGAGCAGTACTTC. V gene TRBV5-1 combines with J gene TRBJ2-5, with a weak D call TRBD2 (5 bases). The ends were cut back, 2 bases at V and 11 bases at J, with 16 bases in the middle. Per the germline V gene, CDR1 is SGHRS and CDR2 is YFSETQ. The CDR3 consists of 13 residues.

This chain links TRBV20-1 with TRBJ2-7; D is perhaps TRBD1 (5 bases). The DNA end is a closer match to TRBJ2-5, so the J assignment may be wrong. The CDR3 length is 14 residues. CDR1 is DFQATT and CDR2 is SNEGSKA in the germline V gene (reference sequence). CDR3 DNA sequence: TGCAGTGCTAGGCAGGGTGGCTACCAAGAGACCCAGTACTTC. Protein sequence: CSARQGGYQETQYF.

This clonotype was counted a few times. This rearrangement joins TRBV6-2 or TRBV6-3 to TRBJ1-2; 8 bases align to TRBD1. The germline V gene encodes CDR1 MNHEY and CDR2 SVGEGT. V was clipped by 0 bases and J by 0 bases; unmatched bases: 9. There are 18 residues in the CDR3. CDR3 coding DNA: TGTGCCAGCAGTTACTCCTGGCGGACAGGGACCACTAACTATGGCTACACCTTC. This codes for CASSYSWRTGTTNYGYTF.

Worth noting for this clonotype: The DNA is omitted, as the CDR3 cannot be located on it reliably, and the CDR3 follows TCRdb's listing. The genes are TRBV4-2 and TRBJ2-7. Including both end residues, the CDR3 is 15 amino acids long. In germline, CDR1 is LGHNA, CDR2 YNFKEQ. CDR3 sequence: CASSQEWGSNEQYFV.

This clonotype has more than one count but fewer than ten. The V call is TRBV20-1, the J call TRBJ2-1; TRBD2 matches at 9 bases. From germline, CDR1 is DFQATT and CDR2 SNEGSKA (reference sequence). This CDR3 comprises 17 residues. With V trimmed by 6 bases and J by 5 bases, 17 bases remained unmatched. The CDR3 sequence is CSAWALKGLAGNNEQFF. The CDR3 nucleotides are TGCAGTGCATGGGCCCTAAAGGGGCTAGCGGGGAACAATGAGCAGTTCTTC.

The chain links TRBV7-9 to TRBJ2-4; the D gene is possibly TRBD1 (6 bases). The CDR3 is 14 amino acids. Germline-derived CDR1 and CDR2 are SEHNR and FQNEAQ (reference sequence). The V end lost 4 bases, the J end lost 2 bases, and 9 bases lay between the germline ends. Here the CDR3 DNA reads TGTGCCAGCAGCTCAGGGGTTCCCAAAAACATTCAGTACTTC. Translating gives CASSSGVPKNIQYF.